The rows below give T cell receptor beta chains drawn from one sample of a study of cytotoxic CD8 clonotypes in ibrutinib-treated CLL. The method was immunoSEQ multiplex PCR; TCRdb's version includes in-frame clones alone and lacks a portion of them. The sample records about 57,000 clones, 55% to 65% being singletons. Material: PBMCs, obtained after 24 months of ibrutinib treatment. The receptors here all came from a human donor with chronic lymphocytic leukemia. Each CDR3 is given with its conserved first and last residue. Fields, in order: clone size, J gene, D gene, V gene, CDR3 protein, CDR3 DNA. The D gene is left open where the match is weak. Some rows have no size entry. The others give once, few or many, or a class for an expanded clone.

clone_size: .; j_call: TRBJ2-7; d_call: TRBD2; v_call: TRBV5-1; cdr3_aa: CASSSTPGTTSYEQYF; cdr3_nt: TGCGCCAGCAGCTCTACCCCCGGGACTACCTCCTACGAGCAGTACTTC
clone_size: .; j_call: TRBJ2-7; d_call: TRBD2; v_call: TRBV5-1; cdr3_aa: CASSLWTSGSLGYEQYF; cdr3_nt: TGCGCCAGCAGCCTCTGGACTAGCGGGAGCCTGGGGTACGAGCAGTACTTC
clone_size: many; j_call: TRBJ1-5; d_call: .; v_call: TRBV2; cdr3_aa: CASRDRDNQPQHF; cdr3_nt: TGTGCCAGCCGGGACCGTGATAATCAGCCCCAGCATTTT
clone_size: .; j_call: TRBJ2-7; d_call: TRBD1; v_call: TRBV6-4; cdr3_aa: CAKSGQGVSGGEQYF; cdr3_nt: TGTGCCAAATCGGGACAGGGGGTTTCCGGTGGCGAGCAGTACTTC
clone_size: .; j_call: TRBJ1-4; d_call: TRBD1; v_call: TRBV5-5; cdr3_aa: CASSFTGTGGTNEKLFF; cdr3_nt: TGTGCCAGCAGCTTTACCGGGACAGGGGGAACTAATGAAAAACTGTTTTTT
clone_size: .; j_call: TRBJ2-7; d_call: .; v_call: TRBV11-1; cdr3_aa: CASSPGPGGGYEQYF; cdr3_nt: TGTGCCAGCAGCCCCGGTCCCGGGGGTGGGTACGAGCAGTACTTC
clone_size: few; j_call: TRBJ2-2; d_call: .; v_call: TRBV9; cdr3_aa: CASSPKTSSTGELFF; cdr3_nt: TGTGCCAGCAGCCCCAAGACTTCCTCCACCGGGGAGCTGTTTTTT
clone_size: many; j_call: TRBJ1-1; d_call: .; v_call: TRBV6-5; cdr3_aa: CAIAVGVAGASEAFF; cdr3_nt: TGTGCCATCGCAGTGGGGGTTGCGGGGGCGAGTGAAGCTTTCTTT
clone_size: .; j_call: TRBJ1-3; d_call: .; v_call: TRBV6-6; cdr3_aa: CASSYTRSGNTIYF; cdr3_nt: TGTGCCAGCAGTTACACACGCTCTGGAAACACCATATATTTT
clone_size: few; j_call: TRBJ2-6; d_call: .; v_call: TRBV15; cdr3_aa: CATSRDSGPNSGANVLTF; cdr3_nt: TGTGCCACCAGCAGAGATAGTGGGCCAAACTCTGGGGCCAACGTCCTGACTTTC
clone_size: .; j_call: TRBJ1-1; d_call: TRBD1; v_call: TRBV18; cdr3_aa: CASSFQGAGAFF; cdr3_nt: TGTGCCAGCTCATTCCAGGGGGCAGGGGCTTTCTTT
clone_size: few; j_call: TRBJ1-2; d_call: .; v_call: TRBV6-6; cdr3_aa: CASSSGTTYGYTF; cdr3_nt: TGTGCCAGCAGTTCCGGGACAACGTATGGCTACACCTTC
clone_size: many; j_call: TRBJ1-2; d_call: .; v_call: TRBV6-5; cdr3_aa: CASSYSGRIEHGYTF; cdr3_nt: TGTGCCAGCAGTTACTCCGGCAGGATAGAGCATGGCTACACCTTC
clone_size: .; j_call: TRBJ1-6; d_call: .; v_call: TRBV7-2; cdr3_aa: CASSLVSSYNSPLHF; cdr3_nt: TGTGCCAGCAGCTTAGTGAGCTCCTATAATTCACCCCTCCACTTT
clone_size: many; j_call: TRBJ1-2; d_call: .; v_call: TRBV19; cdr3_aa: CASSEGFNYGYTF; cdr3_nt: TGTGCCAGTAGTGAAGGTTTTAACTATGGCTACACCTTC
clone_size: .; j_call: TRBJ2-1; d_call: .; v_call: TRBV27; cdr3_aa: CASSSSGRGRGEQFF; cdr3_nt: TGTGCCAGCTCTTCCTCGGGCCGAGGAAGGGGTGAGCAGTTCTTC
clone_size: .; j_call: TRBJ2-7; d_call: TRBD2; v_call: TRBV29-1; cdr3_aa: CSVRTSGTYEQYF; cdr3_nt: TGCAGCGTCCGGACTAGCGGAACCTACGAGCAGTACTTC